This paragraph reports one T cell receptor (beta chain). Clones were sequenced by immunoSEQ multiplex PCR, and TCRdb holds only the in-frame ones, with some missing. The data hold roughly 400,000 clones, with 80% to 95% observed a single time. The sample is drawn from a study of control samples from healthy donors and cancer patients. Germline CDR1 is MNHEY and CDR2 is SVGEGT. CDR3 length: 15 amino acids. V was pared by 5 bases and J by 0 bases, with 7 bases of the junction left unmatched. This TCR was sampled from a man aged 40-49 years with head and neck cancer. V gene TRBV6-2 or TRBV6-3 combines with J gene TRBJ2-7; 7 nucleotides match TRBD1. Sequencing was done on a sample of PBMCs. CDR3: CASSLRTGVSYEQYF. The CDR3 nucleotides read TGTGCCAGCAGTCTAAGGACAGGAGTCTCCTACGAGCAGTACTTC.